The 26 T cell receptor beta chains given below trace back to one sample, sequenced in a study of PD-L1 blockade in urothelial cancer. Sequencing was performed with immunoSEQ multiplex PCR; in TCRdb, only in-frame clones are kept and a portion is missing. Here the sample spans about 84,000 clones, roughly nine tenths being singletons. Specimen: PBMCs, collected around atezolizumab (anti-PD-L1) treatment. These receptors came from a man in his fifties or sixties with urothelial cancer.

V is TRBV5-1 and J is TRBJ2-3, with TRBD2 matching 13 bases. Trimming at V came to 3 bases and at J to 2 bases, leaving 3 bases not matched to a gene. Germline V gene sequence: CDR1 SGHRS, CDR2 YFSETQ. CDR3 length: 16 amino acids. CDR3 coding DNA: TGCGCCAGCAGCTCGACTAGCGGGAGGCCCACAGATACGCAGTATTTT. This encodes CASSSTSGRPTDTQYF. Combining the CDR3 with reference TRBV5-1 and TRBJ2-3 gives the whole variable domain KAGVTQTPRYLIKTRGQQVTLSCSPISGHRSVSWYQQTPGQGLQFLFEYFSETQRNKGNFPGRFSGRQFSNSRSEMNVSTLELGDSALYLCASSSTSGRPTDTQYFGPGTRLTVL.

This clone appeared a single time. The rearrangement joins TRBV10-3 to TRBJ2-5, with D tentatively TRBD1 (6 bases). This CDR3 region has 13 residues. The V and J ends lost 7 bases and 0 bases respectively, with 9 bases between them. CDR1 and CDR2 from the germline V gene are ENHRY and SYGVKD. CDR3 in amino acids: CAINTGYQETQYF. CDR3 nucleotide sequence: TGTGCCATCAATACAGGGTACCAAGAGACCCAGTACTTC.

The CDR3: CASSYSRWGVTEAFF. The CDR3 bases are TGTGCCAGCAGTTACAGCAGATGGGGCGTCACTGAAGCTTTCTTT. The rearrangement uses TRBV6-5 and TRBJ1-1, with D possibly matching TRBD1 (5 bases). This CDR3 spans 15 amino acids. The germline V and J ends were trimmed by 2 bases and 4 bases, with 14 bases remaining between them. Germline CDR1 reads MNHEY; CDR2 reads SVGAGI.

The rearrangement links TRBV6-5 to TRBJ2-4; 11 bases are shared with TRBD2. The CDR3 is made up of 15 amino acids. Germline CDR1 is MNHEY and CDR2 is SVGAGI. V shed 6 bases and J 8 bases; nucleotides not matched to a gene: 9. CDR3 sequence reads: CASSPPTSGGDIQYF. The CDR3 DNA follows: TGTGCCAGCAGCCCTCCTACTAGCGGGGGAGACATTCAGTACTTC.

The rearrangement joins TRBV2 to TRBJ2-1, with TRBD2 identical over 7 bases. V was clipped by 5 bases and J by 8 bases; unmatched bases: 6. This CDR3 comprises 13 residues. In germline, CDR1 is SNHLY, CDR2 FYNNEI. The CDR3 sequence: CASSRTRFDEQFF. DNA of the CDR3: TGTGCCAGCAGTCGGACTAGGTTTGATGAGCAGTTCTTC.

The chain joins TRBV10-1 to TRBJ2-2, with a weak D call TRBD1 (6 bases). V lost 4 bases, J lost 1 base, and 7 bases lay in between. Germline CDR1 is WNHNN and CDR2 is SYGVQD (reference sequence). The CDR3 runs to 14 residues. For the CDR3, the DNA is TGCGCCAGCAGTGGGACAGTGAACACCGGGGAGCTGTTTTTT. Residues: CASSGTVNTGELFF.

The gene calls are TRBV10-1 and TRBJ1-1; 11 positions agree with TRBD1. The CDR3 has 13 amino acids. The V gene end was trimmed by 8 bases and the J gene end by 11 bases; junction bases not matched to a gene: 10. From germline, CDR1 is WNHNN and CDR2 SYGVQD (reference sequence). The CDR3: CASQGGQGARAFF. CDR3 nucleotide sequence: TGCGCCAGCCAGGGCGGACAGGGGGCGCGGGCTTTCTTT.

The J gene is TRBJ1-1, the V gene TRBV15; D possibly corresponds to TRBD1 (6 bases). The germline CDR1 and CDR2 sequences are LNHNV and YYDKDF (reference sequence). Trimming pared 0 bases from V and 5 bases from J, leaving 13 bases between. The CDR3 contains 15 residues. The CDR3 sequence: CATSRDSQGGTEAFF. CDR3 DNA sequence: TGTGCCACCAGCAGAGATTCACAGGGAGGGACTGAAGCTTTCTTT.

The CDR3 coding sequence is TGTGCCAGCAGCGACACCGGACGGGGTAGCAATCAGCCCCAGCATTTT. Translating it yields CASSDTGRGSNQPQHF. The chain recombines TRBV27 with TRBJ1-5; no reliable D call. Germline V gives CDR1 MNHEY, CDR2 SMNVEV (reference sequence). The CDR3 covers 16 residues. The ends were cut back, 6 bases at V and 0 bases at J, with 15 bases in the middle.

The gene calls are TRBV9 and TRBJ2-1; 7 bases map to TRBD1. V lost 0 bases to trimming and J lost 3 bases; unmatched junction nucleotides: 15. The CDR3 covers 19 residues. Germline V gives CDR1 SGDLS, CDR2 YYNGEE. Written as DNA, the CDR3 is TGTGCCAGCAGCGTAGGCTCTTCTCGTGGGCAGGGGGTCTACAATGAGCAGTTCTTC. This sequence encodes CASSVGSSRGQGVYNEQFF.

V is TRBV6-4 and J is TRBJ2-1; 7 nucleotides align to TRBD2. Unmatched junction bases numbered 9, after V lost 6 bases and J lost 4 bases. CDR1 is MRHNA, CDR2 SNTAGT, per germline. The CDR3 runs to 15 residues. DNA for the CDR3: TGTGCCAGCAGGCGGACTAGAGAGGTTTACAATGAGCAGTTCTTC. Residues: CASRRTREVYNEQFF.

The chain uses TRBV7-9 and TRBJ2-1; 7 nucleotides match TRBD2. The CDR3 runs 14 residues. Trimming cost V 8 bases and J 0 bases; bases outside gene matches: 4. Looked up from germline, CDR1 is SEHNR and CDR2 is FQNEAQ (reference sequence). The chain's CDR3 is CASGGGDSYNEQFF. The CDR3 coding sequence is TGTGCCAGCGGTGGGGGGGACTCCTACAATGAGCAGTTCTTC.

The chain has TRBV2 and TRBJ1-3; TRBD1 agrees at 10 bases. Trimming cost V 6 bases and J 2 bases; bases outside gene matches: 10. The CDR3 has 17 amino acids. In germline, CDR1 is SNHLY, CDR2 FYNNEI. Here the CDR3 reads CASRAGQGIEPGNTIYF. In DNA form, the CDR3 reads TGTGCCAGCAGAGCGGGACAGGGGATAGAGCCTGGAAACACCATATATTTT. Looking up the rest from reference TRBV2 and TRBJ1-3 gives the full variable domain: EPEVTQTPSHQVTQMGQEVILRCVPISNHLYFYWYRQILGQKVEFLVSFYNNEISEKSEIFDDQFSVERPDGSNFTLKIRSTKLEDSAMYFCASRAGQGIEPGNTIYFGEGSWLTVV.

The rearrangement uses TRBV5-1 and TRBJ2-5; 10 nucleotides line up with TRBD2. The CDR3 is 16 amino acids. V dropped 0 bases and J dropped 5; count of bases not matched to a gene: 7. Germline CDR1 SGHRS, CDR2 YFSETQ. CDR3: CASSLALAGESETQYF. For the CDR3, the DNA is TGCGCCAGCAGCTTGGCCCTAGCGGGAGAAAGTGAGACCCAGTACTTC.

The chain employs TRBV5-4 and TRBJ1-2; D perhaps matches TRBD1 (6 bases). This CDR3 contains 17 residues. Trimming removed 3 bases from V and 1 base from J, with 19 bases in between. Germline V lookup: CDR1 SGHNT, CDR2 YYREEE (reference sequence). Written as DNA, the CDR3 is TGTGCCAGCAGCTCCAGGGGTCCTTCCTCCTTTAACTATGGCTACACCTTC. Protein sequence: CASSSRGPSSFNYGYTF.

CDR3 DNA sequence: TGTGCCTGGAGCGCGAGACTAGCGGGAGTAGAGACCCAGTACTTC. It yields the protein CAWSARLAGVETQYF. V and J are TRBV30 and TRBJ2-5, with 12 bases identical to TRBD2. The CDR3 sequence is 15 residues long. Germline V gene data show CDR1 as GTSNPN and CDR2 as SVGIG (reference sequence). V lost 3 bases and J lost 4; bases outside the gene matches: 6.

The chain joins TRBV6-4 to TRBJ2-1, with 12 bases lining up with TRBD2. The CDR3 totals 17 residues. Germline CDR1 is MRHNA and CDR2 is SNTAGT. V shed 8 bases and J 3 bases; nucleotides not matched to a gene: 11. The CDR3 nucleotides are TGTGCCAGCTCCCCTAGCGGGAGGGCCGGCTTCTACAATGAGCAGTTCTTC. Translation: CASSPSGRAGFYNEQFF.

This clone was observed a few times. The chain recombines TRBV19 with TRBJ1-5, with no clear D. V lost 5 bases and J lost 3, with 14 bases in between. The CDR3 has 15 amino acids. Germline V lookup: CDR1 LNHDA, CDR2 SQIVND (reference sequence). CDR3 amino acids: CASSPDSEDNQPQHF. The CDR3 nucleotides are TGTGCCAGTAGTCCGGACTCCGAGGACAATCAGCCCCAGCATTTT.

This rearrangement joins TRBV7-3 to TRBJ2-2; TRBD1 matches 9 bases. CDR1 is SGHTA and CDR2 is FQGTGA in the germline V gene. The CDR3 length is 16 residues. Trimming removed 2 bases from V and 4 bases from J; junction bases left unmatched: 5. The CDR3 DNA reads TGTGCCAGCAGCTTATATCCGGGACAGGGCACCGGGGAGCTGTTTTTT. Protein: CASSLYPGQGTGELFF.

CDR3 bases: TGTGCCAGCAGCGCCGGACAGGTTGGCACTGAAGCTTTCTTT. Amino acids: CASSAGQVGTEAFF. The chain recombines TRBV6-1 with TRBJ1-1; 7 nucleotides line up with TRBD1. CDR3 size: 14 residues. The ends lost 6 bases at V and 4 bases at J; junction bases unmatched: 8. Germline CDR1 and CDR2: MNHNS and SASEGT.

The rearrangement joins TRBV18 to TRBJ1-6; 12 bases align to TRBD1. With 4 bases clipped from V and 8 bases from J, the junction kept 3 bases outside the gene matches. Germline V gene data show CDR1 as KGHSH and CDR2 as LQKENI. CDR3 length: 15 amino acids. The CDR3 region is CASSQGTGGDSPLHF. The CDR3 DNA follows: TGTGCCAGCTCACAAGGGACAGGGGGCGATTCACCCCTCCACTTT.

The CDR3 DNA reads as TGTGCCAGCATGGGACAAAACAATCAGCCCCAGCATTTT. This translates into CASMGQNNQPQHF. The chain combines TRBV2 with TRBJ1-5, with D possibly TRBD1 on 6 matching bases. This CDR3 has 13 amino acids. CDR1 and CDR2 from the germline V gene are SNHLY and FYNNEI. Trimming took 7 bases from V and 3 from J, leaving 10 bases between them.

The chain's CDR3 is CASSLETGRTGELFF. The CDR3 region has the DNA TGTGCCAGCAGCTTAGAGACAGGGCGCACCGGGGAGCTGTTTTTT. V is TRBV7-2 and J is TRBJ2-2, with 7 bases that match TRBD1. The CDR3 runs to 15 residues. Germline CDR1 and CDR2: SGHTA and FQGNSA. V dropped 1 base and J dropped 4; count of bases not matched to a gene: 3.

Points on this clone: One junction end does not reproduce the germline sequence, and a read error may be involved. The chain links TRBV7-7 to TRBJ2-1, with TRBD1 matching over 10 bases. Germline assignment: CDR1 SSHAT and CDR2 FNYEAQ (reference sequence). The CDR3 is 14 amino acids. The CDR3 loop reads CASSFGTGDNEQFF. In nucleotides, the CDR3 is TGTGCTAGCAGCTTCGGGACAGGGGACAATGAGCAGTTCTTC.

Here the CDR3 reads CASSPPRWRGLTDTQYF. The CDR3 nucleotides read TGTGCCAGCAGCCCCCCTCGGTGGAGGGGCCTCACAGATACGCAGTATTTT. The rearrangement joins TRBV7-6 to TRBJ2-3; tentative D call: TRBD2 (6 bases). This CDR3 spans 17 amino acids. V shed 5 bases and J shed 2 bases, with 20 bases lying between them. Germline V lookup: CDR1 SGHVS, CDR2 FNYEAQ.

This chain uses TRBV27 with TRBJ2-5, with 10 bases lining up with TRBD2. J gave up 6 bases and V 7 bases, and 14 bases lay outside the gene matches. There are 16 residues in the CDR3. Germline loops: CDR1 MNHEY, CDR2 SMNVEV (reference sequence). CDR3 protein: CASKLTGTSVEKTQYF. The CDR3 DNA sequence: TGTGCCAGCAAACTAACCGGGACTAGCGTCGAAAAGACCCAGTACTTC.